Described below is a single T cell receptor beta chain sequence and its context. This table comes from immunoSEQ multiplex PCR, and its TCRdb copy is limited to in-frame clones, with some not included. The sample yields about 170,000 clones, approximately 86% seen once. This entry belongs to a study of blood T cell repertoires in COVID-19. The source of this sequence is a woman aged 80 or over with active or convalescent COVID-19. Source material: peripheral blood.

CDR3 nucleotide sequence: TGTGCCAGCAGCTTAAAAGCAGGTCCAAGCTCCTACGAGCAGTACTTC. Translated: CASSLKAGPSSYEQYF. The rearrangement links TRBV7-6 to TRBJ2-7, with no clear D. The CDR3 spans 16 residues. Looked up from germline, CDR1 is SGHVS and CDR2 is FNYEAQ. Deletions cut 2 bases from V and 0 bases from J, with 14 bases between.